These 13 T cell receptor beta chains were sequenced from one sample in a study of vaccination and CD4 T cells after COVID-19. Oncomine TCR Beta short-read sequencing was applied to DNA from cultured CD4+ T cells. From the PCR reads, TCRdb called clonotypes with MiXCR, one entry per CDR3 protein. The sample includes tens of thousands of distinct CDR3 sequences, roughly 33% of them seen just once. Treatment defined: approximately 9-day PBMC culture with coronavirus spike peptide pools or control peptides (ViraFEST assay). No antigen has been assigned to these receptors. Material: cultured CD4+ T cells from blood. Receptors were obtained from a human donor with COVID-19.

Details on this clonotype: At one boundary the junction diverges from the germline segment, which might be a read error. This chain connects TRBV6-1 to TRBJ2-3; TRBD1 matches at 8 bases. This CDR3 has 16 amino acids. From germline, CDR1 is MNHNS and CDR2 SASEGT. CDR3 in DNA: TGTGCCAGCAGCGAAGCTCTGGGGCAGGGGGCCGCTACGCAGTATTTT. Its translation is CASSEALGQGAATQYF.

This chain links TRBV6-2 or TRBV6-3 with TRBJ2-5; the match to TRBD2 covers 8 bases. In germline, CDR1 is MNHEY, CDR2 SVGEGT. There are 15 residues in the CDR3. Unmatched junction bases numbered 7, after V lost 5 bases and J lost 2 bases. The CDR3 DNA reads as TGTGCCAGCAGTCACCCGGGGGGGATTCAAGAGACCCAGTACTTC. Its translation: CASSHPGGIQETQYF.

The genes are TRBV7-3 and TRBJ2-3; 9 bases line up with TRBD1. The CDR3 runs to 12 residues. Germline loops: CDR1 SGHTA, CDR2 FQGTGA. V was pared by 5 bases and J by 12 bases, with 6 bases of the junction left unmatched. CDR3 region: CASSGWDREQYF. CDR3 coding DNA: TGTGCCAGCAGCGGCTGGGACAGGGAACAGTATTTT.

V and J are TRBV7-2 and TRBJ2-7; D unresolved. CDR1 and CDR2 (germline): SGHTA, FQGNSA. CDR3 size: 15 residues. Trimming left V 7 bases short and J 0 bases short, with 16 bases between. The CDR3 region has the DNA TGTGCCAGCACCGTAGTGGAAAAAAGCTCCTACGAGCAGTACTTC. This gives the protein CASTVVEKSSYEQYF.

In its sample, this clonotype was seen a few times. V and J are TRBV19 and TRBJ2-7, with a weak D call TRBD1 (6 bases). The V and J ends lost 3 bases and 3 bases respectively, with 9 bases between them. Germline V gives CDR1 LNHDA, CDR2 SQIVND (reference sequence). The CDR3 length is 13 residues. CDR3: CASSIEGGYEQYF. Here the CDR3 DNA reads TGTGCCAGTAGTATTGAAGGGGGCTACGAGCAGTACTTC.

This CDR3 is CASRIRDFGAGELFF. The CDR3 nucleotides read TGTGCCAGCAGGATCCGGGACTTCGGGGCCGGGGAGCTGTTTTTT. The rearrangement uses TRBV2 and TRBJ2-2; the D gene is possibly TRBD2 (6 bases). The ends were cut back, 6 bases at V and 6 bases at J, with 17 bases in the middle. This CDR3 is built from 15 residues. Germline assignment: CDR1 SNHLY and CDR2 FYNNEI.

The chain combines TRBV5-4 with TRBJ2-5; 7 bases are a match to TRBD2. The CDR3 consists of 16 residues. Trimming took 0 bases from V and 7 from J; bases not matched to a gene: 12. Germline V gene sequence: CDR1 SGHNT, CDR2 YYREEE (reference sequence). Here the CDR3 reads CASSLGLGGNGWTQYF. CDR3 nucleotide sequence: TGTGCCAGCAGCTTGGGATTGGGAGGGAACGGCTGGACCCAGTACTTC. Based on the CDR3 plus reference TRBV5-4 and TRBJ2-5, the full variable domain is ETGVTQSPTHLIKTRGQQVTLRCSSQSGHNTVSWYQQALGQGPQFIFQYYREEENGRGNFPPRFSGLQFPNYSSELNVNALELDDSALYLCASSLGLGGNGWTQYFGPGTRLLVL.

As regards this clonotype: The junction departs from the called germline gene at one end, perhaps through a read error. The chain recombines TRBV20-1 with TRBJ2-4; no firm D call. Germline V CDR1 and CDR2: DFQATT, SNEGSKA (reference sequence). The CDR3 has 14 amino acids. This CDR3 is CSATDRKARNIQYF. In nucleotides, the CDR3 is TGCAGTGCTACAGACCGCAAAGCCAGAAACATTCAGTACTTC.

CDR3 region: CASSLRDTEAFF. The CDR3, as DNA: TGTGCCAGCAGCCTTAGGGACACTGAAGCTTTCTTT. The V call is TRBV9, the J call TRBJ1-1; D call uncertain. In germline, CDR1 is SGDLS, CDR2 YYNGEE. This CDR3 region has 12 residues. V was cut by 4 bases and J by 3 bases, with 7 bases left in between.

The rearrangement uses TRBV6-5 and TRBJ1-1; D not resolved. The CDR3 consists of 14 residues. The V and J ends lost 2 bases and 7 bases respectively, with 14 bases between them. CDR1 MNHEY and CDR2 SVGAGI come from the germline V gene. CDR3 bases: TGTGCCAGCAGTTACGATCTGGCCCTAAATGAAGCTTTCTTT. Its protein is CASSYDLALNEAFF.

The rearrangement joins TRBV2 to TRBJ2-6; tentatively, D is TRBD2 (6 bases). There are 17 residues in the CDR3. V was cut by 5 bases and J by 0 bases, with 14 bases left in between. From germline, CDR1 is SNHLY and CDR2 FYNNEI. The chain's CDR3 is CASSQIPDYSGANVLTF. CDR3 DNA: TGTGCCAGCAGTCAAATACCGGACTACTCTGGGGCCAACGTCCTGACTTTC.

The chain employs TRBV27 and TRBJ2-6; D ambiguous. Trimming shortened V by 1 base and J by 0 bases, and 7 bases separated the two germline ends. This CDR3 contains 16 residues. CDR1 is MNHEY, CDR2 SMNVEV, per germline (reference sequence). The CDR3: CASSLYPFSGANVLTF. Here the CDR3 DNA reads TGTGCCAGCAGTTTATACCCGTTCTCTGGGGCCAACGTCCTGACTTTC.

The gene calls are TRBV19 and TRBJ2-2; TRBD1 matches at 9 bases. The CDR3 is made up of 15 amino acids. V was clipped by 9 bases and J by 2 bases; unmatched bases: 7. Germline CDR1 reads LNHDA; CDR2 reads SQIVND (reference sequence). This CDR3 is CASGQGIRNTGELFF. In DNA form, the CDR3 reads TGTGCCAGCGGACAGGGGATCCGAAACACCGGGGAGCTGTTTTTT.